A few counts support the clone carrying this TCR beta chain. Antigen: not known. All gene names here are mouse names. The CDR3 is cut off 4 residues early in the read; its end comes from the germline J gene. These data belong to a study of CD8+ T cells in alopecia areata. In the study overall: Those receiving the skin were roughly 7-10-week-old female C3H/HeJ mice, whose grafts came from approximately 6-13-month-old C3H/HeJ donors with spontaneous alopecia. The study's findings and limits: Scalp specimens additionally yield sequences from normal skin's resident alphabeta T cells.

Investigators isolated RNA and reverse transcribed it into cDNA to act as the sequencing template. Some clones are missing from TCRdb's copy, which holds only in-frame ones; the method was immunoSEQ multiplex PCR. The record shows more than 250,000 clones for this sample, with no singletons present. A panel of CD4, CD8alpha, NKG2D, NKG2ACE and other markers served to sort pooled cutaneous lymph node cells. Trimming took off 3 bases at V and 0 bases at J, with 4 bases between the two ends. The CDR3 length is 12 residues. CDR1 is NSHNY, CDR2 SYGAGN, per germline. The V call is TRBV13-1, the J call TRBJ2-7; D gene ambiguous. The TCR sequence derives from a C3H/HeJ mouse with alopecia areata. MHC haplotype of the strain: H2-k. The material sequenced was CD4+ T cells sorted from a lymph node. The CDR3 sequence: CASSALSYEQYF. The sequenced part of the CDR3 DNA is TGTGCCAGCAGTGCCCTCTCCTAT.